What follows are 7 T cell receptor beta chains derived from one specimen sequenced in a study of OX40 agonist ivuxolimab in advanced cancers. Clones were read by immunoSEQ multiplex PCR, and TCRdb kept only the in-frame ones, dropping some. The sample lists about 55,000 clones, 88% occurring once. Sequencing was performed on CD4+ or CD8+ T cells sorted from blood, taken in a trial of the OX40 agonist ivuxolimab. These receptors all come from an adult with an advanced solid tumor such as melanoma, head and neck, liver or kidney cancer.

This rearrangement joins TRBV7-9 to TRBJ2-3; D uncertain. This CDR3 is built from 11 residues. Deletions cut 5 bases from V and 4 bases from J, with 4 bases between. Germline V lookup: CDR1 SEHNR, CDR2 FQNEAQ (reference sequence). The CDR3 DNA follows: TGTGCCAGCAGCCAAGCAGATACGCAGTATTTT. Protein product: CASSQADTQYF.

The CDR3 region is CAWSGAGGPLNEQFF. The CDR3 DNA sequence: TGTGCCTGGAGTGGAGCGGGAGGGCCCCTCAATGAGCAGTTCTTC. The chain links TRBV30 to TRBJ2-1, with 10 bases that match TRBD2. The CDR3 runs to 15 residues. V dropped 1 base and J dropped 6; count of bases not matched to a gene: 6. From germline, CDR1 is GTSNPN and CDR2 SVGIG (reference sequence).

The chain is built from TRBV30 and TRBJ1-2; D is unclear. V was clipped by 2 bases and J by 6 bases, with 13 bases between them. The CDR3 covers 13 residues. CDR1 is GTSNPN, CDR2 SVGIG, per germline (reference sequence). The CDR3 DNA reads TGTGCCTGGAGTTCTAAGGGAGAGAATGGCTACACCTTC. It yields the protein CAWSSKGENGYTF.

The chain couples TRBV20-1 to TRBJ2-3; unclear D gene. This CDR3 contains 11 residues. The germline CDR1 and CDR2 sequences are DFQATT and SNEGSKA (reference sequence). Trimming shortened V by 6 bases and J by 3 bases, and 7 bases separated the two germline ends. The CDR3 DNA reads TGCAGTGCCAGAAGAACAGATACGCAGTATTTT. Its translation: CSARRTDTQYF.

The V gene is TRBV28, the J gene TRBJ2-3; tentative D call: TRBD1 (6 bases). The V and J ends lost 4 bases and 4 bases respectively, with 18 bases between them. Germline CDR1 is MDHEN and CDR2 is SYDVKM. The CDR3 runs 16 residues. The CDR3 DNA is TGTGCCAGCAGTTCAACCCACAGGGCTGTCGCAGATACGCAGTATTTT. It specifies CASSSTHRAVADTQYF.

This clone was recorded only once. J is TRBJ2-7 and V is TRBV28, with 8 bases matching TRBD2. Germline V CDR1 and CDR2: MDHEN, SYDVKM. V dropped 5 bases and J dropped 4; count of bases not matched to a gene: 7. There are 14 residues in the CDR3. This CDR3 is CASSQERETYEQYF. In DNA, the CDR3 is TGTGCCAGCAGTCAAGAGCGGGAGACGTACGAGCAGTACTTC.

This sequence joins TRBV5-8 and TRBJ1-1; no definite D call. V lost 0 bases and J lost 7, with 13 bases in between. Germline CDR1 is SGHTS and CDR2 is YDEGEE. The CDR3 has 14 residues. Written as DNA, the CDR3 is TGTGCCAGCAGCTTGGGCTATCCGGATAGTGAAGCTTTCTTT. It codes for CASSLGYPDSEAFF.